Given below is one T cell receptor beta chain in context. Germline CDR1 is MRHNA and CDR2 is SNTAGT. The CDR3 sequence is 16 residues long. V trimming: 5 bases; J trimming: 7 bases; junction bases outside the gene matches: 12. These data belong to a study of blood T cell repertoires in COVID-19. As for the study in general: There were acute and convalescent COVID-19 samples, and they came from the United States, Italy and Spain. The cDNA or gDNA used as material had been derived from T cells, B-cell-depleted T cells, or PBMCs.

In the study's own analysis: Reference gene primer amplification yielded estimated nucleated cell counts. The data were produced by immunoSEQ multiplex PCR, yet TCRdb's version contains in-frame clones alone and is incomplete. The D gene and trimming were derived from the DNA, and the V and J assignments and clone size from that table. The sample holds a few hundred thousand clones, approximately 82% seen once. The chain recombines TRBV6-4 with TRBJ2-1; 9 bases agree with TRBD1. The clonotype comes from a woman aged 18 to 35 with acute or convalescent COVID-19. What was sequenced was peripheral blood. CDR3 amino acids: CASSLSGQGSRNEQFF. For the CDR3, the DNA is TGTGCCAGCAGTTTATCCGGACAGGGGTCGAGGAATGAGCAGTTCTTC.